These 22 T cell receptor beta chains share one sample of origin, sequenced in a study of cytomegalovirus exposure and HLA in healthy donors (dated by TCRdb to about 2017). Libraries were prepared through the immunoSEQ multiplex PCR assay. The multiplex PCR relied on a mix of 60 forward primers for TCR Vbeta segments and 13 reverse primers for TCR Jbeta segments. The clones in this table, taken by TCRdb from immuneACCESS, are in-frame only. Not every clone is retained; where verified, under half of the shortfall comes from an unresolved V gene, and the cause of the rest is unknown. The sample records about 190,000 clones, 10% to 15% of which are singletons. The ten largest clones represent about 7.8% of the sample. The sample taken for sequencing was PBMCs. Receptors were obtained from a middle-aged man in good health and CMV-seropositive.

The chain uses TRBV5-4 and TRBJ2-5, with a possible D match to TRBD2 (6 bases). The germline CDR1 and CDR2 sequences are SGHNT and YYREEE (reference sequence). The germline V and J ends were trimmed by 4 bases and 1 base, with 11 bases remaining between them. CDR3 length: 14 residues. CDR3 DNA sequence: TGTGCCAGCAGCCAGGGACTTACCCAAGAGACCCAGTACTTC. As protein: CASSQGLTQETQYF. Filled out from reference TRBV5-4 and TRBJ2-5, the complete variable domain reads ETGVTQSPTHLIKTRGQQVTLRCSSQSGHNTVSWYQQALGQGPQFIFQYYREEENGRGNFPPRFSGLQFPNYSSELNVNALELDDSALYLCASSQGLTQETQYFGPGTRLLVL.

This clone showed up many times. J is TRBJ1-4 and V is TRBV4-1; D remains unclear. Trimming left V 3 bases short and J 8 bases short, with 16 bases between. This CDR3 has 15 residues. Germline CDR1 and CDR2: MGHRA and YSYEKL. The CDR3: CASSQTPGGGEKLFF. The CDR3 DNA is TGCGCCAGCAGCCAGACCCCGGGTGGTGGGGAAAAACTGTTTTTT.

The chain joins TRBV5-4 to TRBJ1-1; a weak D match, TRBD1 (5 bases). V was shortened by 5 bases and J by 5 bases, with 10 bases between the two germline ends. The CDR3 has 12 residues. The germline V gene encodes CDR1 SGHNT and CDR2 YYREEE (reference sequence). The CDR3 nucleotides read TGTGCCAGCAGGCTTCCAGGGACTGAAGCTTTCTTT. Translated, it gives CASRLPGTEAFF. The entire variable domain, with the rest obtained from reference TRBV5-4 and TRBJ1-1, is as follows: ETGVTQSPTHLIKTRGQQVTLRCSSQSGHNTVSWYQQALGQGPQFIFQYYREEENGRGNFPPRFSGLQFPNYSSELNVNALELDDSALYLCASRLPGTEAFFGQGTRLTVV.

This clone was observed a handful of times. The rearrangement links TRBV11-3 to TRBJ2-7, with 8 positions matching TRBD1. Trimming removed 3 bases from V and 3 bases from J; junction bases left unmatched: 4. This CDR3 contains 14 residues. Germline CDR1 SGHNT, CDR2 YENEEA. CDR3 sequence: CASSLGTGGYEQYF. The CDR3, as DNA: TGTGCCAGCAGCTTGGGTACAGGGGGCTACGAGCAGTACTTC. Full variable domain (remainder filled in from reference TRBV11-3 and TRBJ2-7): EAGVVQSPRYKIIEKKQPVAFWCNPISGHNTLYWYLQNLGQGPELLIRYENEEAVDDSQLPKDRFSAERLKGVDSTLKIQPAELGDSAVYLCASSLGTGGYEQYFGPGTRLTVT.

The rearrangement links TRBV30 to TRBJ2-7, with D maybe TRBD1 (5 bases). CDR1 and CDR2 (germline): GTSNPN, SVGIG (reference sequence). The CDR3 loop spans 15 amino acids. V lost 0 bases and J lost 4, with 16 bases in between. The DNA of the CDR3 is TGTGCCTGGAGTGTAAAGAACTCCCAGGGTTACGAGCAGTACTTC. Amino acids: CAWSVKNSQGYEQYF.

The CDR3 DNA reads as TGTGCCAGCAGCTTGGAGCGGGGGTGGTACGAGCAGTACTTC. Translated, it gives CASSLERGWYEQYF. This chain uses TRBV2 with TRBJ2-7, with 8 nucleotides matching TRBD2. CDR1 SNHLY and CDR2 FYNNEI come from the germline V gene. V lost 6 bases to trimming and J lost 4 bases; unmatched junction nucleotides: 8. The CDR3 is 14 residues long.

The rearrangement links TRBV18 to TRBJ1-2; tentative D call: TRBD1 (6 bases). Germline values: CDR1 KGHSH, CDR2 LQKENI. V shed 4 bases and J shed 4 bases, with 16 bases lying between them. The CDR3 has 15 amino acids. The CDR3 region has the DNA TGTGCCAGCTCACTACAGGGTCTTATCGGCTATGGCTACACCTTC. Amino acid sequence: CASSLQGLIGYGYTF.

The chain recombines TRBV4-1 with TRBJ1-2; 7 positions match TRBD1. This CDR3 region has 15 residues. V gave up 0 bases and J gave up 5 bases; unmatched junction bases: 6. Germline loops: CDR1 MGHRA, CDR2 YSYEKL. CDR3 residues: CASSQEQGRRYGYTF. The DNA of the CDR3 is TGCGCCAGCAGCCAAGAACAGGGGCGGCGGTATGGCTACACCTTC.

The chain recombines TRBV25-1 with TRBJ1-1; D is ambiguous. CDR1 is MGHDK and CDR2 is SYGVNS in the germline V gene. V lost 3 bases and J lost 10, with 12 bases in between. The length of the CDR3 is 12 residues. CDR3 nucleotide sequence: TGTGCCAGCAGTGACGGTACTCAAAGAGCTTTCTTT. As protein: CASSDGTQRAFF.

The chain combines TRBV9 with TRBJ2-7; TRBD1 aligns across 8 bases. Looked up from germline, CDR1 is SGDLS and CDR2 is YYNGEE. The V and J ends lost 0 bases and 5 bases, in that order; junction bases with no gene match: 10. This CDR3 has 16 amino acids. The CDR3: CASSVAPTGVMDEQYF. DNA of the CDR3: TGTGCCAGCAGCGTAGCTCCGACAGGGGTTATGGACGAGCAGTACTTC.

DNA of the CDR3: TGTGCCAGCAGCCACCCGGGGGGGACCCAGTACTTC. Translated: CASSHPGGTQYF. The chain joins TRBV7-2 to TRBJ2-5, with 7 nucleotides matching TRBD2. The junction had 4 bases not matched to a gene; V was cut back by 5 bases and J by 7 bases. The CDR3 covers 12 residues. Germline CDR1 is SGHTA and CDR2 is FQGNSA.

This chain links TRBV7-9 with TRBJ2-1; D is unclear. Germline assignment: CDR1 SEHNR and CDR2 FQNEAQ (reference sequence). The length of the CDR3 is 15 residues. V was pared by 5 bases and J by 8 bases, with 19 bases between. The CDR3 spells CASSPSGGSFYEQFF. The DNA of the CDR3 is TGTGCCAGCAGCCCCTCCGGTGGTAGTTTCTATGAGCAGTTCTTC.

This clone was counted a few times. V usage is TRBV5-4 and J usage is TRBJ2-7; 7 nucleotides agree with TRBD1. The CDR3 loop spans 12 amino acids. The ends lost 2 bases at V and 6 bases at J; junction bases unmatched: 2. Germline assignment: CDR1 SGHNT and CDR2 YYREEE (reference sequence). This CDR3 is CASSFTGAEQYV. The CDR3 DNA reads TGTGCCAGCAGCTTCACAGGGGCCGAGCAGTACGTC.

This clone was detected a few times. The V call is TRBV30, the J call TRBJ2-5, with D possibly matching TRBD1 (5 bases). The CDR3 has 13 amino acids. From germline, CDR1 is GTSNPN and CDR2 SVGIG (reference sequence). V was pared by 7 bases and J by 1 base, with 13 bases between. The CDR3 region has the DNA TGTGCCTCGAGACAAGGGGCCCAAGAGACCCAGTACTTC. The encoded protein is CASRQGAQETQYF.

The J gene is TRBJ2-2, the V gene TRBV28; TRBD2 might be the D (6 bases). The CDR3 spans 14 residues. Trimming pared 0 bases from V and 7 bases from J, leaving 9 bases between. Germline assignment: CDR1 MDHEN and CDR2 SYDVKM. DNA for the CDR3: TGTGCCAGCAGTTTATGGGGGGGTCGCGGGGAGCTGTTTTTT. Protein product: CASSLWGGRGELFF.

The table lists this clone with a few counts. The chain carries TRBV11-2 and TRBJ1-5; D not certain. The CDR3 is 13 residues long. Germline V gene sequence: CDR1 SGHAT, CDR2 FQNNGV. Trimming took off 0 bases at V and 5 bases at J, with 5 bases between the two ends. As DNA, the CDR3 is TGTGCCAGCAGCTTAGACGTCCATCAGCCCCAGCATTTT. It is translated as CASSLDVHQPQHF.

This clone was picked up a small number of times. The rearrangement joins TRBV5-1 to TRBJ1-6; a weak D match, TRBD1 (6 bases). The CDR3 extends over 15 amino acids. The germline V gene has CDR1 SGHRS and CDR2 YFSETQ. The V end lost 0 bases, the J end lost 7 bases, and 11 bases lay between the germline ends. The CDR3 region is CASSLDRVGNSPLHF. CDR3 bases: TGCGCCAGCAGCTTGGACAGGGTTGGAAATTCACCCCTCCACTTT.

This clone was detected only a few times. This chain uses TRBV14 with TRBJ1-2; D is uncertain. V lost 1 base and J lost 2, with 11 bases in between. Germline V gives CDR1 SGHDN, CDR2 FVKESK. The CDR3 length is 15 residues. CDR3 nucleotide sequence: TGTGCCAGCAGCCAAGGGGGAGCAAACAACTATGGCTACACCTTC. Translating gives CASSQGGANNYGYTF.

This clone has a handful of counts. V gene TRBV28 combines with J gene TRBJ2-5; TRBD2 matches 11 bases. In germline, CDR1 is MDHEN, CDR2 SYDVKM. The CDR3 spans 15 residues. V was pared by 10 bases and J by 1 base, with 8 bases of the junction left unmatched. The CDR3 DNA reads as TGTGCCACTCAACTAGCGGGGGTGATCCAAGAGACCCAGTACTTC. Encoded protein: CATQLAGVIQETQYF. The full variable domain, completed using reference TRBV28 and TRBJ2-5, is DVKVTQSSRYLVKRTGEKVFLECVQDMDHENMFWYRQDPGLGLRLIYFSYDVKMKEKGDIPEGYSVSREKKERFSLILESASTNQTSMYLCATQLAGVIQETQYFGPGTRLLVL.

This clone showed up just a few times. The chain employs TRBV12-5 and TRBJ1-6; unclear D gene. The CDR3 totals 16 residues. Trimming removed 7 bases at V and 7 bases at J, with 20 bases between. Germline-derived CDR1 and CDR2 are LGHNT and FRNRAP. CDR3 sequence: CASAETQAAKNSPLHF. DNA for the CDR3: TGTGCTAGTGCTGAAACCCAGGCAGCTAAAAATTCACCCCTCCACTTT. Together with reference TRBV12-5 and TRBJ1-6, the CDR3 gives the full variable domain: DARVTQTPRHKVTEMGQEVTMRCQPILGHNTVFWYRQTMMQGLELLAYFRNRAPLDDSGMPKDRFSAEMPDATLATLKIQPSEPRDSAVYFCASAETQAAKNSPLHFGNGTRLTVT.

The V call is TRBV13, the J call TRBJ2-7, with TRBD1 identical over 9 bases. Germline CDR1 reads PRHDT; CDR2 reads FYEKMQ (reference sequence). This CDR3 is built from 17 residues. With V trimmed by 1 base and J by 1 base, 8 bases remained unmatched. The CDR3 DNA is TGTGCCAGCAGCTTAGCTGGGGGGGACAGGGTTTCCTACGAGCAGTACTTC. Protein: CASSLAGGDRVSYEQYF.

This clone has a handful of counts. CDR3 in amino acids: CATHDDRGNPGEQYV. CDR3 bases: TGTGCCACCCATGATGACAGGGGAAATCCAGGCGAGCAGTACGTC. The chain has TRBV15 and TRBJ2-7, with TRBD1 matching over 8 bases. The V and J ends lost 8 bases and 6 bases, in that order; junction bases with no gene match: 15. This CDR3 is built from 15 residues. Germline CDR1 is LNHNV and CDR2 is YYDKDF (reference sequence).